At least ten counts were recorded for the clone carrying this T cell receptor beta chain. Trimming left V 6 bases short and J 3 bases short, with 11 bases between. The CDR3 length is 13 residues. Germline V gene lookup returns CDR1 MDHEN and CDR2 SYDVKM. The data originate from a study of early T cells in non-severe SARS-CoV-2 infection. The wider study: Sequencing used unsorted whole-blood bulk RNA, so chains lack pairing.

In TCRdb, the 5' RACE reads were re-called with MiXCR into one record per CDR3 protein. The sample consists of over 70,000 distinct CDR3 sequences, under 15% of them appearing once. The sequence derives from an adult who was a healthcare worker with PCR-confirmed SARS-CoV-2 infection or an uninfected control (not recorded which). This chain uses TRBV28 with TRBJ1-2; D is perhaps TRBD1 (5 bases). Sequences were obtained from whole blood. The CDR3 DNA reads TGTGCCAGCAGAGAAGACAGCGACTATGGCTACACCTTC. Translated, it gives CASREDSDYGYTF.